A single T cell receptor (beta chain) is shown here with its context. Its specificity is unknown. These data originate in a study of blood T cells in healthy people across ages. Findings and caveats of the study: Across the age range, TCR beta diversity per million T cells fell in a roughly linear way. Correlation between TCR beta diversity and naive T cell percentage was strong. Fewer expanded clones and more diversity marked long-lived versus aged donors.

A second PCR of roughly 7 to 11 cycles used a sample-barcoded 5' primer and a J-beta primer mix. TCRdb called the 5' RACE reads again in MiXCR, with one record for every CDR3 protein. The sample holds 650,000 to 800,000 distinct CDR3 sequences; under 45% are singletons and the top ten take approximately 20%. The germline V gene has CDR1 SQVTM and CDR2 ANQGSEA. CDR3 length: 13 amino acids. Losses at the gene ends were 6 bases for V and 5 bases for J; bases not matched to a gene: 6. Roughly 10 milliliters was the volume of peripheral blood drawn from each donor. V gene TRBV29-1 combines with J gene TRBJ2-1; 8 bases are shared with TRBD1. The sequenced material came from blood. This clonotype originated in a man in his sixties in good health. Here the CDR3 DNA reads TGCAGCGTGGGGACAGGTTTCGACAATGAGCAGTTCTTC. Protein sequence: CSVGTGFDNEQFF.